The rows below give T cell receptor beta chains drawn from one sample of a study of beta chain features in type 1 diabetes. Libraries were prepared by immunoSEQ multiplex PCR; TCRdb keeps only in-frame clonotypes and omits some of them. The repertoire consists of a few hundred thousand clones, with 13% occurring once and the leading ten covering 0.013% to 0.015%. Source material: naive CD4+ T cells from blood. These receptors all stem from a woman aged 18-29 years with type 1 diabetes. CDR3s include the opening cysteine and the closing phenylalanine or tryptophan. The D gene is left open where the match is weak. Clone size is stated in some rows and not others, as once, few, many or a class when expanded.

length	D	size	V	J	CDR3	DNA
14	TRBD1	NA	TRBV11-2	TRBJ2-5	CASSLRQGVKTQYF	TGTGCCAGCAGCTTGCGACAGGGGGTGAAGACCCAGTACTTC
17	TRBD2	NA	TRBV7-9	TRBJ2-1	CASSLRLAGGPGYEQFF	TGTGCCAGCAGCCTGAGACTAGCGGGAGGGCCAGGGTATGAGCAGTTCTTC
13	TRBD1	few	TRBV10-3	TRBJ2-7	CAIGRDRAYEQYF	TGTGCCATCGGCCGGGACAGGGCCTACGAGCAGTACTTC
15	NA	NA	TRBV7-2	TRBJ1-2	CASSLGLGLGYGYTF	TGTGCCAGCAGCTTAGGATTGGGGCTGGGCTATGGCTACACCTTC
11	NA	few	TRBV28	TRBJ2-3	CASTSTDTQYF	TGTGCCAGCACTTCTACAGATACGCAGTATTTT
16	NA	NA	TRBV15	TRBJ2-7	CATSRDLGRGGNEQYF	TGTGCCACCAGCAGAGATCTTGGAAGGGGTGGTAACGAGCAGTACTTC
16	NA	few	TRBV5-4	TRBJ2-6	CASSHPVGTEANVLTF	TGTGCCAGCAGCCATCCTGTGGGGACTGAGGCCAACGTCCTGACTTTC
12	TRBD2	NA	TRBV2	TRBJ2-1	CASSDSGGEQFF	TGTGCCAGCAGCGACTCGGGAGGGGAGCAGTTCTTC
13	NA	few	TRBV7-9	TRBJ1-1	CASRIQVNTEAFF	TGTGCCAGCAGGATACAGGTAAACACTGAAGCTTTCTTT
14	TRBD2	NA	TRBV5-6	TRBJ2-5	CASSLLAGPETQYF	TGTGCCAGCAGCTTGCTAGCGGGCCCAGAGACCCAGTACTTC
19	TRBD2	NA	TRBV9	TRBJ2-3	CASSPRGLAGVGSTDTQYF	TGTGCCAGCAGCCCTAGGGGGCTAGCGGGAGTGGGAAGCACAGATACGCAGTATTTT
14	TRBD2	NA	TRBV5-4	TRBJ2-1	CASSFGREYNEQFF	TGTGCCAGCAGCTTCGGGCGGGAGTACAATGAGCAGTTCTTC
15	TRBD2	few	TRBV7-2	TRBJ2-3	CASSARTSGTDTQYF	TGTGCCAGCAGCGCCAGGACTAGCGGAACAGATACGCAGTATTTT
17	NA	few	TRBV30	TRBJ1-3	CAWSVGLISRSGNTIYF	TGTGCCTGGAGTGTTGGACTTATCTCCCGCTCTGGAAACACCATATATTTT
12	NA	NA	TRBV6-5	TRBJ2-7	CASSYRGSEQYF	TGTGCCAGCAGTTACAGGGGGAGCGAGCAGTACTTC
17	TRBD2	few	TRBV7-9	TRBJ2-2	CASSFRLAHTNTGELFF	TGTGCCAGCAGCTTCAGACTAGCACACACGAACACCGGGGAGCTGTTTTTT
13	NA	NA	TRBV28	TRBJ2-7	CASSLPGGYEQYF	TGTGCCAGCAGTCTCCCGGGTGGTTACGAGCAGTACTTC
17	TRBD2	few	TRBV5-4	TRBJ2-7	CASSRGLAGVEPYEQYF	TGTGCCAGCAGCCGGGGACTAGCGGGAGTAGAACCCTACGAGCAGTACTTC
15	TRBD1	few	TRBV29-1	TRBJ2-3	CSVDRDRGSTDTQYF	TGCAGCGTTGACCGGGACAGGGGGAGCACAGATACGCAGTATTTT
13	NA	NA	TRBV30	TRBJ2-1	CAWSVELYNEQFF	TGTGCCTGGAGTGTTGAGCTCTACAATGAGCAGTTCTTC
16	TRBD2	few	TRBV6-6	TRBJ2-1	CASSYWLAGGHNEQFF	TGTGCCAGCAGTTACTGGCTAGCGGGAGGACACAATGAGCAGTTCTTC
12	NA	few	TRBV2	TRBJ2-5	CASNAVQETQYF	TGTGCCAGCAATGCGGTCCAAGAGACCCAGTACTTC
18	NA	few	TRBV30	TRBJ1-2	CAWSVLRAQGTRNYGYTF	TGTGCCTGGAGTGTACTTAGAGCCCAGGGAACACGAAACTATGGCTACACCTTC
12	NA	few	TRBV30	TRBJ2-7	CALTETPYEQYF	TGTGCCTTGACAGAGACTCCCTACGAGCAGTACTTC
15	NA	NA	TRBV27	TRBJ2-7	CASSLIGQPRDEQYF	TGTGCCAGCAGTTTAATAGGACAGCCTCGGGACGAGCAGTACTTC
16	NA	NA	TRBV11-3	TRBJ2-2	CASRFPAGIGTGELFF	TGTGCCAGCAGGTTCCCCGCGGGCATTGGTACCGGGGAGCTGTTTTTT
16	TRBD1	few	TRBV28	TRBJ2-2	CASSLFGQVNTGELFF	TGTGCCAGCAGTTTATTCGGACAGGTGAACACCGGGGAGCTGTTTTTT
15	NA	few	TRBV29-1	TRBJ2-5	CSAPPSRGFQETQYF	TGCAGCGCCCCTCCTTCCCGGGGATTCCAAGAGACCCAGTACTTC
16	NA	few	TRBV5-4	TRBJ2-1	CASSFGQDTSYNEQFF	TGTGCCAGCAGCTTTGGGCAGGACACTTCCTACAATGAGCAGTTCTTC
15	TRBD1	NA	TRBV4-2	TRBJ2-5	CASSQERDSLETQYF	TGTGCCAGCAGCCAAGAGAGGGACAGTCTAGAGACCCAGTACTTC
15	TRBD1	NA	TRBV10-3	TRBJ2-1	CAISAGTGLYNEQFF	TGTGCCATCAGCGCCGGGACAGGGTTATACAATGAGCAGTTCTTC
16	TRBD2	NA	TRBV25-1	TRBJ2-1	CASSERGTSGYNEQFF	TGTGCCAGCAGTGAAAGAGGGACTAGCGGCTACAATGAGCAGTTCTTC
16	NA	few	TRBV5-1	TRBJ2-5	CASSLNSFAGEETQYF	TGCGCCAGCAGCTTGAATAGTTTCGCGGGCGAAGAGACCCAGTACTTC
15	TRBD2	few	TRBV29-1	TRBJ2-2	CSVERGLAPSGELFF	TGCAGCGTTGAAAGGGGACTAGCCCCCTCCGGGGAGCTGTTTTTT
17	TRBD2	NA	TRBV4-1	TRBJ2-2	CASSPLPTSRNTGELFF	TGCGCCAGCAGCCCACTACCGACTAGCCGGAACACCGGGGAGCTGTTTTTT
14	TRBD1	few	TRBV28	TRBJ2-3	CASSLGQGADTQYF	TGTGCCAGCAGTTTAGGGCAGGGGGCAGATACGCAGTATTTT
16	TRBD1	few	TRBV5-4	TRBJ2-3	CASSSPGTGATDTQYF	TGTGCCAGCAGCTCGCCGGGGACAGGGGCCACAGATACGCAGTATTTT
14	TRBD2	few	TRBV12-5	TRBJ2-3	CASAPRGDTDTQYF	TGTGCTAGTGCCCCGCGGGGGGACACAGATACGCAGTATTTT
11	NA	NA	TRBV19	TRBJ2-5	CASGRGETQYF	TGTGCCAGTGGGAGAGGAGAGACCCAGTACTTC
15	NA	few	TRBV18	TRBJ2-1	CASSPTSGPYNEQFF	TGTGCCAGCTCACCGACTTCGGGTCCTTACAATGAGCAGTTCTTC
13	NA	once	TRBV19	TRBJ2-5	CASSLATRETQYF	TGTGCCAGTAGTCTGGCGACGAGGGAGACCCAGTACTTC
14	TRBD1	few	TRBV5-1	TRBJ1-2	CASSLDVTGDGYTF	TGCGCCAGCAGCTTGGACGTGACAGGGGATGGCTACACCTTC
13	NA	NA	TRBV18	TRBJ1-2	CASSPTDSYGYTF	TGTGCCAGCTCACCGACTGACAGCTATGGCTACACCTTC
12	TRBD1	NA	TRBV28	TRBJ1-1	CASSLDRVLAFF	TGTGCCAGCAGTTTGGACAGGGTGTTAGCTTTCTTT
13	NA	NA	TRBV30	TRBJ2-3	CAWARGPEDTQYF	TGTGCCTGGGCCCGTGGGCCCGAAGATACGCAGTATTTT
16	TRBD2	few	TRBV9	TRBJ2-2	CASSPASGRHTGELFF	TGTGCCAGCAGCCCCGCTAGCGGGAGGCACACCGGGGAGCTGTTTTTT
13	NA	NA	TRBV27	TRBJ1-5	CASSKEGYQPQHF	TGTGCCAGCAGTAAAGAGGGATATCAGCCCCAGCATTTT
13	NA	few	TRBV7-2	TRBJ2-7	CASSSRQTYEQYF	TGTGCCAGCAGCTCCCGACAGACCTACGAGCAGTACTTC
14	NA	few	TRBV18	TRBJ1-1	CASSPFSVNTEAFF	TGTGCCAGCTCACCTTTCTCGGTGAACACTGAAGCTTTCTTT
16	TRBD2	few	TRBV19	TRBJ2-1	CASRGILQAGRDEQFF	TGTGCCAGTAGGGGCATCCTCCAAGCGGGAAGGGATGAGCAGTTCTTC
15	NA	few	TRBV5-1	TRBJ2-1	CASSLALGSYNEQFF	TGCGCCAGCAGCCTAGCCTTGGGCTCCTACAATGAGCAGTTCTTC
15	TRBD2	few	TRBV28	TRBJ2-5	CASSSGGGMRETQYF	TGTGCCAGCAGTTCCGGGGGGGGTATGAGAGAGACCCAGTACTTC